The 21 T cell receptor beta chains reported below all come from one sample, sequenced in a study of beta chain features in type 1 diabetes. Notes on the study in general: Moderately but significantly shorter TCRB CDR3s were found in Type 1 diabetes patients in all four CD4+ subsets.

Their antigens remain unidentified. The authors reverse transcribed all of the isolated RNA, so sequencing captured expressed TCRB transcripts. The repertoire was sequenced with immunoSEQ multiplex PCR; TCRdb's copy has only in-frame clones and lacks some. The sample has 600,000 to 700,000 clones, roughly an eighth seen once. Sequenced material: naive CD4+ T cells from blood. The origin of the receptors is a man aged 25-45 years with type 1 diabetes.

The rearrangement links TRBV6-1 to TRBJ2-5; possibly TRBD1 for D (6 bases). V lost 4 bases to trimming and J lost 0 bases, with 12 bases between them. The CDR3 spans 15 residues. Germline V CDR1 and CDR2: MNHNS, SASEGT. CDR3 sequence: CASSADWTDQETQYF. The CDR3 nucleotides are TGTGCCAGCAGTGCTGATTGGACAGACCAAGAGACCCAGTACTTC.

In its sample, this clone was seen a few times. The V gene is TRBV5-1, the J gene TRBJ1-1, with no clear D. The CDR3 extends over 13 amino acids. Germline V CDR1 and CDR2: SGHRS, YFSETQ. Trimming took off 0 bases at V and 3 bases at J, with 6 bases between the two ends. CDR3 nucleotide sequence: TGCGCCAGCAGCTTGGCGGAGGACACTGAAGCTTTCTTT. This encodes CASSLAEDTEAFF.

The V gene is TRBV28, the J gene TRBJ2-7; D is perhaps TRBD1 (6 bases). The CDR3 is made up of 12 amino acids. Germline-derived CDR1 and CDR2 are MDHEN and SYDVKM. V lost 6 bases and J lost 6, with 12 bases in between. As DNA, the CDR3 is TGTGCCAGCAGGTCTCAGGGGCCCGAGCAGTACTTC. This encodes CASRSQGPEQYF.

This clone was detected a few times. The chain joins TRBV7-9 to TRBJ1-4; 7 nucleotides agree with TRBD1. Germline V gives CDR1 SEHNR, CDR2 FQNEAQ (reference sequence). The V gene end was trimmed by 4 bases and the J gene end by 6 bases; junction bases not matched to a gene: 11. The CDR3 is 16 amino acids. The CDR3 DNA follows: TGTGCCAGCAGCTCAGACAGACAGGGAGATTATGAAAAACTGTTTTTT. It is translated as CASSSDRQGDYEKLFF.

In DNA form, the CDR3 reads TGTGCCTGGAGCCTCCAGGGCAATCAGCCCCAGCATTTT. This encodes CAWSLQGNQPQHF. V usage is TRBV30 and J usage is TRBJ1-5; D is unclear. Trimming left V 3 bases short and J 2 bases short, with 8 bases between. In germline, CDR1 is GTSNPN, CDR2 SVGIG (reference sequence). The CDR3 covers 13 residues.

This chain uses TRBV27 with TRBJ2-6; no firm D call. The CDR3 has 15 residues. Germline CDR1 MNHEY, CDR2 SMNVEV (reference sequence). Deletions cut 6 bases from V and 0 bases from J, with 9 bases between. The CDR3 DNA is TGTGCCAGCAGCTCAGTGATCTCTGGGGCCAACGTCCTGACTTTC. It is translated as CASSSVISGANVLTF.

This clone was counted a few times. The chain combines TRBV9 with TRBJ2-2; D is ambiguous. V lost 0 bases to trimming and J lost 5 bases, with 11 bases between them. Germline CDR1 reads SGDLS; CDR2 reads YYNGEE. The CDR3 sequence is 15 residues long. The CDR3 region is CASSVVAGVTGELFF. The CDR3 DNA is TGTGCCAGCAGCGTAGTAGCAGGAGTGACCGGGGAGCTGTTTTTT.

V and J are TRBV4-3 and TRBJ2-7; no reliable D call. Deletions cut 6 bases from V and 2 bases from J, with 11 bases between. CDR3 length equals 13 residues. Germline CDR1 reads LGHNA; CDR2 reads YSLEER. The CDR3 region is CASSKDGAYEQYF. The CDR3 DNA is TGCGCCAGCAGTAAGGACGGTGCCTACGAGCAGTACTTC.

The chain employs TRBV27 and TRBJ2-7; D call uncertain. V lost 3 bases and J 6 bases, leaving 6 bases between the germline ends. The germline V gene has CDR1 MNHEY and CDR2 SMNVEV (reference sequence). The CDR3 length is 11 residues. DNA of the CDR3: TGTGCCAGCAGTTTGGGGTCCGAGCAGTACTTC. Protein sequence: CASSLGSEQYF.

V and J are TRBV20-1 and TRBJ1-4; D not certain. V lost 6 bases and J lost 10, with 12 bases in between. Germline V gives CDR1 DFQATT, CDR2 SNEGSKA (reference sequence). The CDR3 is made up of 11 amino acids. CDR3 in amino acids: CSAPDSGKLFF. CDR3 nucleotide sequence: TGCAGTGCCCCGGACTCCGGAAAACTGTTTTTT.

The chain has TRBV6-1 and TRBJ2-2; possible D gene TRBD1, 5 bases. Trimming cost V 2 bases and J 4 bases, with 11 bases left between them. This CDR3 has 15 amino acids. Looked up from germline, CDR1 is MNHNS and CDR2 is SASEGT. The CDR3 DNA follows: TGTGCCAGCAGTGAACTACAGGACCTCACCGGGGAGCTGTTTTTT. Protein product: CASSELQDLTGELFF.

This clone was detected only a few times. The rearrangement links TRBV6-5 to TRBJ2-3; 9 bases agree with TRBD1. After removal of 7 bases from V and 1 base from J, the junction contained 6 bases not matched to a gene. This CDR3 contains 15 residues. CDR1 is MNHEY and CDR2 is SVGAGI in the germline V gene. The CDR3 is CASTDRDRGTDTQYF. CDR3 bases: TGTGCCAGCACCGACCGGGACAGGGGCACAGATACGCAGTATTTT.

This chain uses TRBV30 with TRBJ1-4; D is unclear. The CDR3 consists of 16 residues. Per the germline V gene, CDR1 is GTSNPN and CDR2 is SVGIG (reference sequence). Trimming pared 3 bases from V and 0 bases from J, leaving 14 bases between. In nucleotides, the CDR3 is TGTGCCTGGAGAAGGGAAGTTACTGCAACTAATGAAAAACTGTTTTTT. It codes for CAWRREVTATNEKLFF.

Concerning this clone: Other nucleotide sequences in the sample specify the same CDR3. The chain carries TRBV28 and TRBJ2-1; a possible D gene is TRBD2 (7 bases). Trimming took off 8 bases at V and 0 bases at J, with 11 bases between the two ends. Per germline, CDR1 MDHEN and CDR2 SYDVKM. The length of the CDR3 is 14 residues. CDR3 DNA sequence: TGTGCCAGCGGGGGGGCAGGCTCCTACAATGAGCAGTTCTTC. Its protein product is CASGGAGSYNEQFF.

V and J are TRBV7-2 and TRBJ2-2; 9 nucleotides agree with TRBD2. V lost 0 bases and J lost 7; bases outside the gene matches: 6. Germline V gives CDR1 SGHTA, CDR2 FQGNSA. The CDR3 loop spans 16 amino acids. CDR3 protein: CASSLAGTSQYGELFF. CDR3 DNA sequence: TGTGCCAGCAGCTTAGCTGGGACTAGCCAGTACGGGGAGCTGTTTTTT. Looking up the rest from reference TRBV7-2 and TRBJ2-2 gives the full variable domain: GAGVSQSPSNKVTEKGKDVELRCDPISGHTALYWYRQSLGQGLEFLIYFQGNSAPDKSGLPSDRFSAERTGGSVSTLTIQRTQQEDSAVYLCASSLAGTSQYGELFFGEGSRLTVL.

The chain couples TRBV2 to TRBJ1-2; D gene uncertain. The CDR3 runs to 14 residues. V was trimmed by 5 bases and J by 0 bases, leaving 10 bases between them. CDR1 SNHLY and CDR2 FYNNEI come from the germline V gene. This CDR3 is CASSSRSPNYGYTF. The CDR3 nucleotides read TGTGCCAGCAGTTCCAGGAGTCCTAACTATGGCTACACCTTC.

The chain has TRBV5-6 and TRBJ1-2; 7 bases agree with TRBD1. Trimming cost V 4 bases and J 1 base; bases outside gene matches: 13. Germline V gives CDR1 SGHDT, CDR2 YYEEEE. The CDR3 covers 17 residues. CDR3 amino acids: CASSDRDSELHNYGYTF. The CDR3 DNA is TGTGCCAGCAGCGACCGGGACAGCGAACTCCATAACTATGGCTACACCTTC.

This chain joins TRBV7-2 and TRBJ1-5; tentatively, D is TRBD1 (5 bases). The CDR3 spans 13 residues. CDR1 and CDR2 (germline): SGHTA, FQGNSA. Deletions cut 5 bases from V and 6 bases from J, with 11 bases between. CDR3 protein: CASSPEGVQPQHF. Here the CDR3 DNA reads TGTGCCAGCAGCCCCGAAGGGGTTCAGCCCCAGCATTTT.

This clone was counted between two and nine times. The J gene is TRBJ2-1, the V gene TRBV5-4; D might be TRBD1 or TRBD2, each matching 5 bases. Germline loops: CDR1 SGHNT, CDR2 YYREEE (reference sequence). This CDR3 contains 13 residues. V was trimmed by 10 bases and J by 1 base, leaving 12 bases between them. Here the CDR3 reads CAVGTGSYNEQFF. The DNA for the CDR3 is TGTGCCGTAGGGACGGGATCCTACAATGAGCAGTTCTTC.

This chain links TRBV28 with TRBJ2-6, with D hard to call. Germline CDR1 is MDHEN and CDR2 is SYDVKM. The CDR3 totals 16 residues. Trimming removed 0 bases at V and 3 bases at J, with 9 bases between. The CDR3 loop reads CASSLWSGFGANVLTF. The CDR3 nucleotides are TGTGCCAGCAGTTTATGGTCAGGTTTTGGGGCCAACGTCCTGACTTTC.

The rearrangement links TRBV7-2 to TRBJ1-2; 9 bases are shared with TRBD1. CDR1 is SGHTA and CDR2 is FQGNSA in the germline V gene. Losses at the gene ends were 2 bases for V and 8 bases for J; bases not matched to a gene: 9. The CDR3 has 15 residues. The CDR3 nucleotides are TGTGCCAGCAGCTTATCATCCGGACAGGGGAAGGGCTACACCTTC. It codes for CASSLSSGQGKGYTF.